This TCR beta chain was sequenced during a study of blood T cell repertoires in COVID-19. Overall study context: PBMCs, B-cell-depleted T cells, or T cells provided the cDNA or gDNA that made up the material.

Per the original methods: Using reference gene primer amplification, nucleated cell counts were estimated. Here immunoSEQ multiplex PCR was the method, and the copy in TCRdb shows in-frame clones only, minus some. V and J calls and clone size are as listed in that table; D and trimming were resolved from the DNA. The sample consists of about 300,000 clones, roughly 90% of them appearing once. The sample comprised peripheral blood. The TCR originated in a man younger than 35 with active or convalescent COVID-19.

The CDR3 is CASSVPTGVQPQHF. The CDR3 DNA is TGTGCCAGTAGTGTCCCCACGGGAGTCCAGCCCCAGCATTTT. The V gene is TRBV19, the J gene TRBJ1-5; D call uncertain. V dropped 5 bases and J dropped 7 bases, with 15 bases sitting between them. CDR1 is LNHDA, CDR2 SQIVND, per germline (reference sequence). The CDR3 extends over 14 amino acids.